The next 26 T cell receptor beta chains were all read from a single sample in a study of cytomegalovirus exposure and HLA in healthy donors. Primers included in the PCR were 60 Vbeta and 13 Jbeta primers. Assay: immunoSEQ multiplex PCR; the TCRdb copy retains only in-frame clones and omits some. The sample carries over 150,000 clones, about 80% recorded once. Sequences were obtained from PBMCs. The receptor set was obtained from a woman in her 50s in good health and CMV-seronegative.

This chain uses TRBV9 with TRBJ2-2; D is ambiguous. CDR3 size: 14 residues. The V gene lost 4 bases and the J gene lost 2 bases, with 9 bases spanning the gap. Germline-derived CDR1 and CDR2 are SGDLS and YYNGEE. The CDR3 DNA reads as TGTGCCAGCAGCCGGCAGGAAAACACCGGGGAGCTGTTTTTT. This sequence encodes CASSRQENTGELFF.

The CDR3 region is CASSLSRGGQSSSNYGYTF. As DNA, the CDR3 is TGCGCCAGCAGCTTGTCACGGGGGGGGCAGTCTTCTTCTAACTATGGCTACACCTTC. This chain connects TRBV5-1 to TRBJ1-2; D perhaps matches TRBD1 (6 bases). This CDR3 has 19 amino acids. Germline CDR1 reads SGHRS; CDR2 reads YFSETQ. The ends were cut back, 1 base at V and 0 bases at J, with 22 bases in the middle.

This chain joins TRBV11-2 and TRBJ2-5; 8 bases line up with TRBD1. The CDR3 runs to 13 residues. J gave up 3 bases and V 4 bases, and 1 base lay outside the gene matches. Germline CDR1 reads SGHAT; CDR2 reads FQNNGV. Written as DNA, the CDR3 is TGTGCCAGCAGCTCGGACAGGGAAGAGACCCAGTACTTC. This sequence encodes CASSSDREETQYF. The entire variable domain, with the rest obtained from reference TRBV11-2 and TRBJ2-5, is as follows: EAGVAQSPRYKIIEKRQSVAFWCNPISGHATLYWYQQILGQGPKLLIQFQNNGVVDDSQLPKDRFSAERLKGVDSTLKIQPAKLEDSAVYLCASSSDREETQYFGPGTRLLVL.

This clone was seen just once. The chain combines TRBV7-9 with TRBJ1-4; possible D gene TRBD1, 6 bases. Trimming removed 1 base at V and 3 bases at J, with 12 bases between. The CDR3 is 16 residues long. Per the germline V gene, CDR1 is SEHNR and CDR2 is FQNEAQ (reference sequence). The CDR3 bases are TGTGCCAGCAGCTTAGAAACGGCAGGGGCTAATGAAAAACTGTTTTTT. This encodes CASSLETAGANEKLFF.

This chain joins TRBV7-8 and TRBJ2-3; 10 nucleotides agree with TRBD2. The ends lost 5 bases at V and 0 bases at J; junction bases unmatched: 14. The CDR3 consists of 19 residues. Germline V gene lookup returns CDR1 SGHVS and CDR2 FQNEAQ. CDR3 in amino acids: CASSADLAGDWYSTDTQYF. As DNA, the CDR3 is TGTGCCAGCAGCGCCGACCTAGCGGGGGACTGGTATAGCACAGATACGCAGTATTTT.

The CDR3 DNA is TGTGCCAGCAGCTTAGCGGTGGCAACTAGCAATCAGCCCCAGCATTTT. As protein: CASSLAVATSNQPQHF. The chain carries TRBV7-6 and TRBJ1-5; the D is unclear. CDR1 is SGHVS, CDR2 FNYEAQ, per germline. The CDR3 is made up of 16 amino acids. The V and J ends lost 0 bases and 0 bases respectively, with 9 bases between them.

At least ten counts were recorded for this clone. The rearrangement links TRBV6-1 to TRBJ1-3; perhaps TRBD1 as D (5 bases). Trimming shortened V by 3 bases and J by 1 base, and 10 bases separated the two germline ends. The V gene's germline CDR1 is MNHNS and CDR2 SASEGT. The CDR3 loop spans 15 amino acids. The CDR3: CASSETTASGNTIYF. The CDR3 nucleotides are TGTGCCAGCAGTGAGACGACAGCATCTGGAAACACCATATATTTT.

This chain uses TRBV28 with TRBJ2-6, with 9 positions matching TRBD1. Germline CDR1 and CDR2: MDHEN and SYDVKM. The V segment lost 10 bases and the J segment 0 bases; nucleotides outside the gene matches: 10. The CDR3 is 17 amino acids. This chain's CDR3 is CATGGTGTPSGANVLTF. The CDR3 coding sequence is TGTGCCACCGGGGGGACAGGGACACCCTCTGGGGCCAACGTCCTGACTTTC.

The chain links TRBV9 to TRBJ2-3, with D possibly TRBD2 on 7 matching bases. This CDR3 is built from 13 residues. The V end lost 4 bases, the J end lost 5 bases, and 11 bases lay between the germline ends. Germline CDR1 is SGDLS and CDR2 is YYNGEE. CDR3 protein: CASSWEGEDTQYF. In DNA, the CDR3 is TGTGCCAGCAGCTGGGAGGGGGAAGATACGCAGTATTTT.

The gene calls are TRBV5-1 and TRBJ2-3; D is uncertain. Trimming shortened V by 2 bases and J by 2 bases, and 18 bases separated the two germline ends. Germline V gene lookup returns CDR1 SGHRS and CDR2 YFSETQ. The CDR3 sequence is 17 residues long. The CDR3 DNA reads TGCGCCAGCAGCTTAGTTTCGCAGGTCCTTTCCACAGATACGCAGTATTTT. It translates to CASSLVSQVLSTDTQYF.

This clone was found a few times. The rearrangement uses TRBV6-1 and TRBJ1-2; the match to TRBD1 covers 9 bases. Germline V lookup: CDR1 MNHNS, CDR2 SASEGT. V trimming: 4 bases; J trimming: 8 bases; junction bases outside the gene matches: 11. This CDR3 contains 15 residues. CDR3 in amino acids: CASSGRTGGSVGYTF. The CDR3 nucleotides read TGTGCCAGCAGTGGTAGAACAGGGGGCTCGGTCGGCTACACCTTC.

This chain uses TRBV19 with TRBJ2-1; TRBD2 aligns across 9 bases. V lost 3 bases and J lost 7; bases outside the gene matches: 7. Germline V lookup: CDR1 LNHDA, CDR2 SQIVND (reference sequence). This CDR3 spans 15 amino acids. The CDR3 DNA is TGTGCCAGTAGTATGATGGCGGGGGGGCTTAATGAGCAGTTCTTC. Translated, it gives CASSMMAGGLNEQFF.

The chain employs TRBV19 and TRBJ1-1; 9 nucleotides align to TRBD1. Germline V gene data show CDR1 as LNHDA and CDR2 as SQIVND (reference sequence). Trimming removed 6 bases from V and 4 bases from J; junction bases left unmatched: 3. The CDR3 covers 13 residues. CDR3 coding DNA: TGTGCCAGTAGGAGACAGGGGGTCACTGAAGCTTTCTTT. Protein: CASRRQGVTEAFF.

The V call is TRBV7-9, the J call TRBJ2-1; the match to TRBD2 covers 9 bases. With 3 bases clipped from V and 10 bases from J, the junction kept 10 bases outside the gene matches. The CDR3 is 15 amino acids. The germline V gene has CDR1 SEHNR and CDR2 FQNEAQ (reference sequence). The CDR3 protein is CASSFGTSITGEQFF. For the CDR3, the DNA is TGTGCCAGCAGCTTCGGGACTAGCATCACGGGGGAGCAGTTCTTC.

The chain combines TRBV7-2 with TRBJ1-1; D is undetermined. Germline assignment: CDR1 SGHTA and CDR2 FQGNSA. V was pared by 4 bases and J by 8 bases, with 11 bases between. The CDR3 runs 12 residues. The CDR3 is CASSSQTSEAFF. The CDR3 DNA sequence: TGTGCCAGCAGCTCACAGACAAGCGAAGCTTTCTTT.

The chain is built from TRBV28 and TRBJ2-3; D gene uncertain. Trimming removed 1 base from V and 2 bases from J, with 10 bases in between. The germline V gene has CDR1 MDHEN and CDR2 SYDVKM. CDR3 length equals 15 residues. Written as DNA, the CDR3 is TGTGCCAGCAGTTTATATTCAGACTTCACAGATACGCAGTATTTT. It translates to CASSLYSDFTDTQYF.

V and J are TRBV5-4 and TRBJ2-7; no clear D gene. Trimming shortened V by 4 bases and J by 1 base, and 6 bases separated the two germline ends. This CDR3 has 12 amino acids. CDR1 SGHNT and CDR2 YYREEE come from the germline V gene (reference sequence). The CDR3 DNA sequence: TGTGCCAGCAGCACTGATTCCTACGAGCAGTACTTC. Translating it yields CASSTDSYEQYF.

The V and J genes are TRBV7-3 and TRBJ1-1, with 10 bases lining up with TRBD1. The CDR3 covers 13 residues. Looked up from germline, CDR1 is SGHTA and CDR2 is FQGTGA. V was clipped by 5 bases and J by 9 bases; unmatched bases: 6. The CDR3 region is CASSPDRGLKAFF. The CDR3 DNA reads as TGTGCCAGCAGCCCCGACAGGGGGCTTAAAGCTTTCTTT.

CDR3 coding DNA: TGCGCCAGCAGCGGAAGGACAGGGGATGCAACTAATGAAAAACTGTTTTTT. It codes for CASSGRTGDATNEKLFF. This rearrangement joins TRBV5-1 to TRBJ1-4, with 9 bases lining up with TRBD1. The ends lost 4 bases at V and 0 bases at J; junction bases unmatched: 7. This CDR3 comprises 17 residues. In germline, CDR1 is SGHRS, CDR2 YFSETQ.

The chain recombines TRBV7-3 with TRBJ1-1; TRBD1 might be the D (5 bases). V gave up 2 bases and J gave up 7 bases, with 11 bases separating them. CDR3 length equals 13 residues. Germline CDR1 and CDR2: SGHTA and FQGTGA. CDR3 in DNA: TGTGCCAGCAGCTTACTAGGGGTAGGTGAAGCTTTCTTT. Amino acid sequence: CASSLLGVGEAFF. Supplemented by reference TRBV7-3 and TRBJ1-1, the full variable domain reads GAGVSQTPSNKVTEKGKYVELRCDPISGHTALYWYRQSLGQGPEFLIYFQGTGAADDSGLPNDRFFAVRPEGSVSTLKIQRTERGDSAVYLCASSLLGVGEAFFGQGTRLTVV.

The chain uses TRBV27 and TRBJ2-7, with 8 bases lining up with TRBD2. From germline, CDR1 is MNHEY and CDR2 SMNVEV (reference sequence). This CDR3 has 18 residues. Trimming removed 0 bases from V and 6 bases from J; junction bases left unmatched: 16. CDR3 in DNA: TGTGCCAGCAGTTTATCCGCTTCGGGGGGGCTTAGGGGTGGCGAGCAGTACTTC. It is translated as CASSLSASGGLRGGEQYF.

V gene TRBV5-1 combines with J gene TRBJ2-7, with 7 bases aligning to TRBD1. This CDR3 region has 18 residues. Germline-derived CDR1 and CDR2 are SGHRS and YFSETQ. The junction had 21 bases not matched to a gene; V was cut back by 4 bases and J by 5 bases. The CDR3 here is CASSRDYRPTGKFDEQYF. CDR3 coding DNA: TGCGCCAGCAGCCGAGACTACCGACCGACAGGGAAGTTTGACGAGCAGTACTTC.

V gene TRBV27 combines with J gene TRBJ2-2; D may be TRBD1 (5 bases). V shed 6 bases and J shed 3 bases, with 17 bases lying between them. The CDR3 spans 16 residues. The germline V gene has CDR1 MNHEY and CDR2 SMNVEV (reference sequence). CDR3 DNA sequence: TGTGCCAGCAGCTTCAGGGAATATGGTGACACCGGGGAGCTGTTTTTT. Its protein is CASSFREYGDTGELFF.

In this sample, this clone turned up a few times. The rearrangement uses TRBV5-6 and TRBJ1-1; 8 bases line up with TRBD1. The V gene end was trimmed by 6 bases and the J gene end by 6 bases; junction bases not matched to a gene: 7. The CDR3 runs to 13 residues. CDR1 is SGHDT and CDR2 is YYEEEE in the germline V gene. CDR3 sequence: CASNRQGSAEAFF. The CDR3 DNA follows: TGTGCCAGCAACCGACAGGGGAGTGCTGAAGCTTTCTTT.

The chain joins TRBV11-3 to TRBJ2-6, with D unclear. The length of the CDR3 is 16 residues. Germline lookup yields CDR1 SGHNT and CDR2 YENEEA. V was pared by 0 bases and J by 0 bases, with 6 bases between. CDR3 in amino acids: CASSLDRPSGANVLTF. The CDR3 DNA reads TGTGCCAGCAGCTTAGACAGGCCCTCTGGGGCCAACGTCCTGACTTTC.

The CDR3 DNA reads TGTGCCAGCAGCTACGGCTATGGCTACACCTTC. Its translation: CASSYGYGYTF. This chain links TRBV7-9 with TRBJ1-2, with D unresolved. V was pared by 4 bases and J by 4 bases, with 4 bases between. The CDR3 has 11 residues. Germline CDR1 and CDR2: SEHNR and FQNEAQ (reference sequence).